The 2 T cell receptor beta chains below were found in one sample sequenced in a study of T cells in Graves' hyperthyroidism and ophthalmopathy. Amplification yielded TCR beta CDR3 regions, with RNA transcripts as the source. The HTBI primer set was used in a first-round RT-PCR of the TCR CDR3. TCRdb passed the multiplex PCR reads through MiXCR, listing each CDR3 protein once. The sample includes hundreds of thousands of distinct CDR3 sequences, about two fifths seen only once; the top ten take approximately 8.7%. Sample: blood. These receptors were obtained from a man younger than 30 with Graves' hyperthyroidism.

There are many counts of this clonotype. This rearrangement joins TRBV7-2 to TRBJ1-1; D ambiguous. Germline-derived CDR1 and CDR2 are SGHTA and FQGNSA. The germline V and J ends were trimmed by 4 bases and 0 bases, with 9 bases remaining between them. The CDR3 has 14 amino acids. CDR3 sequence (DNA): TGTGCCAGCAGCTCTGGACCGCTGAACACTGAAGCTTTCTTT. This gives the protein CASSSGPLNTEAFF.

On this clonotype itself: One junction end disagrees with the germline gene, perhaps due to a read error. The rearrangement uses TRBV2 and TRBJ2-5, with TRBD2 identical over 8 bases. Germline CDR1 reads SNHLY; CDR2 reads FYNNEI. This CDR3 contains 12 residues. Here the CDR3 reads CAGGGEWQTQYF. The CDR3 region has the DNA TGCGCCGGGGGGGGAGAGTGGCAGACCCAGTACTTC.